The T cell receptor beta chain under discussion was sequenced for a study of T cells expressing NK-cell markers. Study-wide context: Seropositivity for HCMV was found in most of the eight sequenced donors, with one seronegative.

UMIs accompanied the 5'RACE template switching by which TCR beta cDNA was made. For each CDR3 protein, TCRdb gives one entry from its re-call of the 5' RACE reads, without DNA. The sample has about 160,000 distinct CDR3 sequences, and its top ten clones hold about a fifth. The CDR3 covers 16 residues. The germline gives CDR1 SNHLY, CDR2 FYNNEI. The chain combines TRBV2 with TRBJ1-5. The sample was blood T cells: a sorted CD56 or NKG2C T cell subset, CD4+ or CD8+ T cells, or bulk PBMC T cells (not recorded which). This sequence originates from a woman between 18 and 69 years old in good health. This CDR3 is CASSEAGRFSNQPQHF.